Following are 30 T cell receptor beta chains from one sample sequenced in a study of naive and memory T cell subsets. An equimolar mix of two oligonucleotides served as the beta constant-region primer for TRBC1 and TRBC2. The ligated cDNA underwent four PCR rounds using SP2 and nested alpha and beta constant-region primers. TCRdb re-derived calls from the UMI-ligation and nested PCR reads in MiXCR, one entry per CDR3 protein. The repertoire includes approximately 150,000 distinct CDR3 sequences, approximately 22% of them detected once, and around 0.097% sits in the top ten. Study-wide findings and caveats: Possibly reflecting memory cells re-expressing CD45RA, a few larger clonotypes occurred in naive repertoires, especially CD8.

For these TCRs, the target antigens are not known. The source material was naive CD4+ T cells from blood. The receptor source for this set is a human donor in good health.

This clonotype came up a few times. CDR3 region: CASSLIGQETQYF. The CDR3, as DNA: TGTGCCAGCAGTTTGATCGGTCAAGAGACCCAGTACTTC. The V and J genes are TRBV28 and TRBJ2-5; the D is unclear. Germline values: CDR1 MDHEN, CDR2 SYDVKM. The CDR3 is 13 residues long. V lost 3 bases, J lost 2 bases, and 7 bases lay in between.

This chain's CDR3 is CATSRYRTGLSYEQYF. The CDR3 DNA sequence: TGTGCCACCAGCAGATACCGAACAGGGCTCTCCTACGAGCAGTACTTC. The rearrangement uses TRBV15 and TRBJ2-7; possibly TRBD1 for D (6 bases). The germline V gene has CDR1 LNHNV and CDR2 YYDKDF (reference sequence). The V end lost 2 bases, the J end lost 0 bases, and 14 bases lay between the germline ends. The CDR3 has 16 amino acids. Combining the CDR3 with reference TRBV15 and TRBJ2-7 gives the whole variable domain DAMVIQNPRYQVTQFGKPVTLSCSQTLNHNVMYWYQQKSSQAPKLLFHYYDKDFNNEADTPDNFQSRRPNTSFCFLDIRSPGLGDTAMYLCATSRYRTGLSYEQYFGPGTRLTVT.

The chain combines TRBV7-9 with TRBJ1-1; D gene uncertain. V was cut by 1 base and J by 1 base, with 10 bases left in between. The CDR3 length is 15 residues. CDR1 is SEHNR and CDR2 is FQNEAQ in the germline V gene (reference sequence). For the CDR3, the DNA is TGTGCCAGCAGCTTAGGGGAGAAGAGGAACACTGAAGCTTTCTTT. This encodes CASSLGEKRNTEAFF.

The chain carries TRBV6-1 and TRBJ2-7; unclear D gene. V lost 2 bases to trimming and J lost 3 bases, with 11 bases between them. The CDR3 runs to 14 residues. Germline V CDR1 and CDR2: MNHNS, SASEGT. CDR3 residues: CASSESPRLYEQYF. In nucleotides, the CDR3 is TGTGCCAGCAGTGAAAGTCCGCGCCTCTACGAGCAGTACTTC.

This clonotype was seen ten or more times. V gene TRBV6-2 or TRBV6-3 combines with J gene TRBJ1-4; D is uncertain. Looked up from germline, CDR1 is MNHEY and CDR2 is SVGEGT. This CDR3 contains 14 residues. Trimming took off 5 bases at V and 4 bases at J, with 11 bases between the two ends. CDR3 nucleotide sequence: TGTGCCAGCAGTGCGTGGACGGTTAATGAAAAACTGTTTTTT. It is translated as CASSAWTVNEKLFF.

V and J are TRBV4-1 and TRBJ2-7; 7 bases fit TRBD1. Trimming removed 5 bases from V and 1 base from J; junction bases left unmatched: 14. The CDR3 covers 17 residues. The germline V gene has CDR1 MGHRA and CDR2 YSYEKL. The CDR3 loop is CASSGTWMTGFSYEQYF. In DNA form, the CDR3 reads TGCGCCAGCAGCGGCACGTGGATGACAGGGTTTTCCTACGAGCAGTACTTC.

This clonotype was counted at least ten times. The J gene is TRBJ2-7, the V gene TRBV29-1, with 12 bases lining up with TRBD2. Germline V lookup: CDR1 SQVTM, CDR2 ANQGSEA. Trimming removed 6 bases from V and 5 bases from J; junction bases left unmatched: 5. The CDR3 loop spans 13 amino acids. The CDR3 DNA is TGCAGCGTGGTGACTAGCGGGAGCCACGAGCAGTACTTC. It specifies CSVVTSGSHEQYF.

CDR3 in amino acids: CASSPSDMIRYSGANVLTF. Written as DNA, the CDR3 is TGTGCCAGCAGCCCCTCCGACATGATTCGCTACTCTGGGGCCAACGTCCTGACTTTC. V and J are TRBV3-1 and TRBJ2-6; D unresolved. The germline V gene has CDR1 LGHDT and CDR2 YNNKEL (reference sequence). The CDR3 has 19 amino acids. Trimming took 4 bases from V and 0 from J, leaving 19 bases between them.

V and J are TRBV20-1 and TRBJ2-7; 8 positions agree with TRBD1. The CDR3 contains 13 residues. CDR1 and CDR2 (germline): DFQATT, SNEGSKA (reference sequence). With V trimmed by 6 bases and J by 4 bases, 8 bases remained unmatched. The CDR3 spells CSALGQDWYEQYF. The CDR3 DNA reads as TGCAGTGCCTTGGGACAGGATTGGTACGAGCAGTACTTC.

The J gene is TRBJ2-7, the V gene TRBV4-2; TRBD1 matches at 9 bases. CDR1 is LGHNA and CDR2 is YNFKEQ in the germline V gene. J was trimmed by 4 bases and V by 4 bases; bases with no gene match: 5. The CDR3 consists of 14 residues. CDR3 sequence (DNA): TGTGCCAGCAGCCCCGGGACAGGGCTTTACGAGCAGTACTTC. As protein: CASSPGTGLYEQYF.

Here the CDR3 DNA reads TGTGCCAGCAGTTTATCGGGCAAGGCCTATGGCTACACCTTC. Amino acid sequence: CASSLSGKAYGYTF. The chain has TRBV28 and TRBJ1-2; no firm D call. Trimming removed 1 base at V and 4 bases at J, with 10 bases between. The CDR3 extends over 14 amino acids. The germline CDR1 and CDR2 sequences are MDHEN and SYDVKM.

The chain joins TRBV7-2 to TRBJ1-1; D call uncertain. The germline V gene has CDR1 SGHTA and CDR2 FQGNSA. CDR3 size: 12 residues. The V and J ends lost 6 bases and 2 bases respectively, with 7 bases between them. CDR3 sequence: CASSRRNTEAFF. The CDR3 bases are TGTGCCAGCAGTCGCCGTAACACTGAAGCTTTCTTT.

The J gene is TRBJ2-2, the V gene TRBV20-1; 11 bases agree with TRBD2. Germline CDR1 is DFQATT and CDR2 is SNEGSKA (reference sequence). V dropped 2 bases and J dropped 6; count of bases not matched to a gene: 8. The CDR3 is 16 amino acids. The CDR3 bases are TGCAGTGCTAGACCCGAAAAACTAGCGGGGGCCGGGGAGCTGTTTTTT. Its protein is CSARPEKLAGAGELFF.

This clonotype showed up many times. V is TRBV6-6 and J is TRBJ2-2, with TRBD1 identical over 9 bases. The ends lost 2 bases at V and 5 bases at J; junction bases unmatched: 3. The germline CDR1 and CDR2 sequences are MNHNY and SVGAGI (reference sequence). CDR3 length: 15 amino acids. CDR3 DNA sequence: TGTGCCAGCAGTTACCCGACAGGGGGAACCGGGGAGCTGTTTTTT. Residues: CASSYPTGGTGELFF.

This clonotype has more than one count but fewer than ten. V usage is TRBV12-3 or TRBV12-4 and J usage is TRBJ2-1; no clear D. Trimming took off 7 bases at V and 0 bases at J, with 13 bases between the two ends. The CDR3 is 15 residues long. Written as DNA, the CDR3 is TGTGCCAGCAATCCCTCAGCCGGCTCCTACAATGAGCAGTTCTTC. Protein product: CASNPSAGSYNEQFF.

The gene calls are TRBV7-2 and TRBJ2-3; no clear D gene. V lost 6 bases and J lost 5, with 9 bases in between. The germline V gene has CDR1 SGHTA and CDR2 FQGNSA. The CDR3 extends over 12 amino acids. CDR3 sequence (DNA): TGTGCCAGCAGTTATACGGGAGATACGCAGTATTTT. Its protein product is CASSYTGDTQYF.

V gene TRBV6-6 combines with J gene TRBJ2-7, with 12 bases lining up with TRBD2. J lost 2 bases, V lost 6 bases, and 5 bases had no gene match. The germline CDR1 and CDR2 sequences are MNHNY and SVGAGI (reference sequence). This CDR3 spans 15 amino acids. The CDR3 protein is CASRETSGRTYEQYF. CDR3 nucleotides: TGTGCCAGCAGGGAGACTAGCGGGAGAACCTACGAGCAGTACTTC.

This clonotype was observed a few times. V is TRBV12-3 or TRBV12-4 and J is TRBJ2-7, with D uncertain. CDR3 size: 11 residues. Trimming cost V 6 bases and J 3 bases, with 6 bases left between them. CDR3 sequence reads: CASSNLYEQYF. The CDR3 nucleotides read TGTGCCAGCAGCAACCTCTACGAGCAGTACTTC.

In this sample, this clonotype turned up a few times. This CDR3 is CASSPLAGGSINEQFF. The CDR3 nucleotides read TGTGCCAGCAGTCCCCTAGCGGGAGGAAGTATCAATGAGCAGTTCTTC. This chain connects TRBV12-3 or TRBV12-4 to TRBJ2-1; 11 bases are a match to TRBD2. CDR3 length: 16 amino acids. Germline trimming cut 5 bases from V and 6 bases from J; bases unmatched to any gene: 9.

This clonotype occurred a few times. The chain joins TRBV6-6 to TRBJ1-5; the D gene is possibly TRBD1 (6 bases). Germline-derived CDR1 and CDR2 are MNHNY and SVGAGI (reference sequence). Trimming stripped 6 bases from V and 2 bases from J, with 14 bases between. This CDR3 contains 15 residues. The CDR3 loop reads CASRGSWTGNQPQHF. CDR3 DNA: TGTGCCAGCAGGGGGTCTTGGACAGGCAATCAGCCCCAGCATTTT.

This clonotype appeared a few times. The genes are TRBV10-3 and TRBJ2-7, with 8 nucleotides matching TRBD2. CDR3 length: 16 residues. V shed 3 bases and J 1 base; nucleotides not matched to a gene: 8. Germline V gene data show CDR1 as ENHRY and CDR2 as SYGVKD. CDR3 loop: CAISDGIAGYSYEQYF. The CDR3 region has the DNA TGTGCCATCAGTGATGGGATAGCGGGATATTCCTACGAGCAGTACTTC.

This clonotype was detected a few times. The J gene is TRBJ1-1, the V gene TRBV5-1; D unclear. Germline V gene data show CDR1 as SGHRS and CDR2 as YFSETQ. V lost 1 base to trimming and J lost 4 bases, with 11 bases between them. The CDR3 runs to 14 residues. CDR3 in amino acids: CASSLSTVGTEAFF. The CDR3 bases are TGCGCCAGCAGCTTGTCAACCGTTGGCACTGAAGCTTTCTTT.

This clonotype was observed a handful of times. The rearrangement joins TRBV6-5 to TRBJ1-1; D gene unclear. V was shortened by 0 bases and J by 6 bases, with 11 bases between the two germline ends. Germline CDR1 is MNHEY and CDR2 is SVGAGI. The CDR3 contains 14 residues. The CDR3 nucleotides are TGTGCCAGCAGTTACTCGAGGCGGCCCCCTGAAGCTTTCTTT. Translating gives CASSYSRRPPEAFF.

The gene calls are TRBV29-1 and TRBJ1-2; D is undetermined. Trimming removed 2 bases at V and 6 bases at J, with 10 bases between. Per germline, CDR1 SQVTM and CDR2 ANQGSEA. This CDR3 is 12 amino acids long. The CDR3 sequence is CSVEIRLDGYTF. The DNA of the CDR3 is TGCAGCGTTGAAATCCGCCTTGATGGCTACACCTTC.

This clonotype was observed many times. The CDR3 coding sequence is TGTGCCAGCTCACCGCTGGGAAATGAGCAGTTCTTC. Translated: CASSPLGNEQFF. The chain employs TRBV18 and TRBJ2-1; D not certain. CDR3 length: 12 residues. V shed 3 bases and J shed 7 bases, with 7 bases lying between them. Germline lookup yields CDR1 KGHSH and CDR2 LQKENI.

With regard to this clonotype: It may be a read error: a sequence one base away is much more abundant. The V call is TRBV10-1, the J call TRBJ2-3; tentatively, D is TRBD1 (6 bases). Germline assignment: CDR1 WNHNN and CDR2 SYGVQD (reference sequence). This CDR3 is 11 amino acids long. CDR3 in amino acids: CVSSPGTLKYF. The CDR3 nucleotides are TGCGTCAGCAGTCCAGGGACATTAAAGTATTTT.

This clonotype was counted between two and nine times. CDR3 sequence: CASRQITGDEQYF. The DNA for the CDR3 is TGTGCCAGCAGGCAGATTACAGGGGACGAGCAGTACTTC. The J gene is TRBJ2-7, the V gene TRBV7-9, with 7 bases aligning to TRBD1. The germline V gene encodes CDR1 SEHNR and CDR2 FQNEAQ (reference sequence). The length of the CDR3 is 13 residues. With 6 bases clipped from V and 5 bases from J, the junction kept 7 bases outside the gene matches.

Many counts were recorded for this clonotype. The rearrangement joins TRBV4-3 to TRBJ2-7; 11 bases agree with TRBD2. Germline CDR1 reads LGHNA; CDR2 reads YSLEER. Trimming cost V 6 bases and J 4 bases; bases outside gene matches: 2. The CDR3 contains 13 residues. CDR3 nucleotides: TGCGCCAGCAGTCTAGCGGGAGGTTACGAGCAGTACTTC. Amino acid sequence: CASSLAGGYEQYF.

This chain joins TRBV9 and TRBJ2-3; D unclear. Germline-derived CDR1 and CDR2 are SGDLS and YYNGEE. This CDR3 contains 18 residues. V lost 0 bases and J 2 bases, leaving 19 bases between the germline ends. CDR3 residues: CASSVGAMGGFPTDTQYF. In DNA, the CDR3 is TGTGCCAGCAGCGTAGGCGCCATGGGTGGGTTTCCCACAGATACGCAGTATTTT.

The V gene is TRBV7-8, the J gene TRBJ1-1, with D possibly TRBD1 on 6 matching bases. Trimming removed 2 bases from V and 2 bases from J, with 15 bases in between. Germline lookup yields CDR1 SGHVS and CDR2 FQNEAQ. CDR3 length: 16 amino acids. The CDR3 spells CASSLLAPTGNTEAFF. DNA for the CDR3: TGTGCCAGCAGCTTATTAGCCCCGACAGGCAACACTGAAGCTTTCTTT.